This TCR beta chain is from a study of CD8 T cells in ankylosing spondylitis. A remark on this clonotype: Its antigen remains unknown. A read error is possible here, since a much larger clone lies one base away.

For TCR beta, libraries came from quantitative 5'-RACE with molecular barcodes. MiXCR was run by TCRdb on the 5' RACE reads, yielding one entry per CDR3 protein. The repertoire consists of 200,000 to 250,000 distinct CDR3 sequences, with 8% to 11% occurring once and the leading ten covering about a fifth. This CDR3 spans 12 amino acids. With 5 bases removed from V and 9 bases from J, the gap between germline ends came to 10 bases. Study-level points and caveats: A number of the motif variants had already been described in reactive arthritis synovial fluid and blood. Ankylosing spondylitis blood appeared to be characterized by a TCR beta motif of roughly eight highly homologous variants.

Sequencing was performed on blood, either unsorted or a sorted T cell fraction (not recorded which). The sequence derives from a male donor with ankylosing spondylitis or in good health (not recorded which). The chain is built from TRBV12-3 or TRBV12-4 and TRBJ1-4; no definite D call. In DNA, the CDR3 is TGTGCCAGCAGTCCTCGAAATAAAAAACTGTTTTTT. Translated, it gives CASSPRNKKLFF.